This T cell receptor beta chain was retrieved from a study of blood T cell repertoires in COVID-19. At the level of the study: Sources were T cells, B-cell-depleted T cells, or PBMCs; the material itself was cDNA or gDNA.

This CDR3 has 16 residues. Germline V lookup: CDR1 SGHVS, CDR2 FQNEAQ. The V and J ends lost 3 bases and 3 bases respectively, with 14 bases between them. Which cohort a participant joined came from the clinical history participants gave. This clone was seen only once. This table comes from immunoSEQ multiplex PCR, and its TCRdb copy is limited to in-frame clones, with some not included. The data show hundreds of thousands of clones, about 87% seen once. The specimen sequenced was PBMCs or T cells enriched from blood (not recorded which). The TCR originated in a woman between 45 and 65 years old who had recovered from COVID-19. The V and J genes are TRBV7-8 and TRBJ2-2; TRBD1 is a possible D gene (6 bases). The CDR3 protein is CASSLAGTPYTGELFF. The CDR3 nucleotides are TGTGCCAGCAGCTTGGCCGGGACACCGTACACCGGGGAGCTGTTTTTT.